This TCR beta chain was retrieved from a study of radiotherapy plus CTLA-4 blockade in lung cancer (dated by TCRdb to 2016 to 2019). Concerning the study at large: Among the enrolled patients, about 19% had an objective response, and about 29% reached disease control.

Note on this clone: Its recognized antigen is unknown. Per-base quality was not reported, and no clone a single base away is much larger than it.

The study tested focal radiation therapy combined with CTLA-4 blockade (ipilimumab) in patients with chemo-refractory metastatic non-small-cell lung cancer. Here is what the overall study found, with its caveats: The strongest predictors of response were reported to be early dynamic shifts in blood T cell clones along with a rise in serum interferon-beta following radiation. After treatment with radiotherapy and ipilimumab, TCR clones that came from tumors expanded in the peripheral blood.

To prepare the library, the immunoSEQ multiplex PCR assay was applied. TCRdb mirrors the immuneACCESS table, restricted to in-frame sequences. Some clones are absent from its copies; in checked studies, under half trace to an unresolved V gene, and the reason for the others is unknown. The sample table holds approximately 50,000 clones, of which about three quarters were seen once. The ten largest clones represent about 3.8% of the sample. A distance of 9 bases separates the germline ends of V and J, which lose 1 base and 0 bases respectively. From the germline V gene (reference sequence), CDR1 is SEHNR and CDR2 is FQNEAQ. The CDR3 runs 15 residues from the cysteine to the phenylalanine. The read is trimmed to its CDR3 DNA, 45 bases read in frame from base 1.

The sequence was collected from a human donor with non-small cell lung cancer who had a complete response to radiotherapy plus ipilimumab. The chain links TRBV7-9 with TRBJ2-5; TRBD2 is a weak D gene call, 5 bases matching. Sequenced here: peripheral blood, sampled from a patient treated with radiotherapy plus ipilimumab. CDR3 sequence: CASSLDPGYQETQYF. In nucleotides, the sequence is TGTGCCAGCAGCTTAGATCCGGGGTACCAAGAGACCCAGTACTTC.